This passage covers 31 T cell receptor beta chains from one sample sequenced in a study of cytomegalovirus exposure and HLA in healthy donors (dated 2017 in TCRdb). The protocol used for the library was the immunoSEQ multiplex PCR assay. A mixture of 60 forward primers for TCR Vbeta segments and 13 reverse primers for TCR Jbeta segments was used in the multiplex PCR. This is the immuneACCESS table as TCRdb keeps it, with only in-frame sequences that have V and J called. A part of the clones is gone; compared with another copy, unresolved V genes explain less than half, and the rest is unexplained. The sample profile shows 85,000 to 130,000 clones; around 80% of them were found once. Of the sample, 3.5% to 4% falls within the top ten clones. Sequencing was performed on PBMCs. These receptors all stem from a woman aged 50 to 60 in good health and CMV-seropositive.

The chain couples TRBV16 to TRBJ1-1, with no clear D. This CDR3 is 13 amino acids long. V was pared by 2 bases and J by 1 base, with 5 bases between. Germline lookup yields CDR1 KGHSY and CDR2 FQNENV. The CDR3 region has the DNA TGTGCCAGCAGCCAAGGAGGGAACACTGAAGCTTTCTTT. Translation gives CASSQGGNTEAFF.

V is TRBV10-2 and J is TRBJ2-3, with 7 bases that match TRBD2. The CDR3 runs 14 residues. V dropped 6 bases and J dropped 0; count of bases not matched to a gene: 3. CDR1 is WSHSY and CDR2 is SAAADI in the germline V gene. The DNA of the CDR3 is TGCGCCAGCAGCCAGCGGGGAAGCACAGATACGCAGTATTTT. Amino acid sequence: CASSQRGSTDTQYF.

CDR3 amino acids: CATSRARGGPNYEQYF. The CDR3 region has the DNA TGTGCCACCAGCAGGGCCCGAGGGGGACCAAATTACGAGCAGTACTTC. This chain joins TRBV15 and TRBJ2-7, with a possible D match to TRBD1 (6 bases). The germline V gene has CDR1 LNHNV and CDR2 YYDKDF (reference sequence). V was shortened by 3 bases and J by 4 bases, with 19 bases between the two germline ends. The CDR3 is 16 amino acids.

The chain combines TRBV2 with TRBJ2-3, with 7 nucleotides matching TRBD1. Germline V lookup: CDR1 SNHLY, CDR2 FYNNEI. The CDR3 has 14 amino acids. V was clipped by 8 bases and J by 0 bases; unmatched bases: 5. In DNA, the CDR3 is TGTGCCAGCCTGAAGGGGGCGAGCACAGATACGCAGTATTTT. This translates into CASLKGASTDTQYF.

The sample holds one count of this clone. This chain connects TRBV6-5 to TRBJ1-1, with D possibly being TRBD1 (6 bases). The CDR3 runs 11 residues. The V end lost 8 bases, the J end lost 8 bases, and 12 bases lay between the germline ends. Germline loops: CDR1 MNHEY, CDR2 SVGAGI. The CDR3 loop reads CASGRTEEAFF. The CDR3 coding sequence is TGTGCCAGCGGGCGGACAGAGGAAGCTTTCTTT.

In DNA form, the CDR3 reads TGTGCCAGCAGCGTAGCGCGGGACAGAAAGCAATACAATGAGCAGTTCTTC. Protein: CASSVARDRKQYNEQFF. The chain has TRBV9 and TRBJ2-1; perhaps TRBD1 as D (7 bases). The CDR3 is 17 amino acids. V dropped 0 bases and J dropped 4 bases, with 17 bases sitting between them. Germline assignment: CDR1 SGDLS and CDR2 YYNGEE.

For this clone: Mismatch with germline at one junction end may stem from a read error. CDR3 in DNA: TGTGCTAGCAGCTCCGGGACTAGTGGGGGTACGCAGTATTTT. Its translation: CASSSGTSGGTQYF. The V call is TRBV7-7, the J call TRBJ2-3; 8 bases map to TRBD2. Germline CDR1 is SSHAT and CDR2 is FNYEAQ (reference sequence). CDR3 length: 14 amino acids.

Here the CDR3 DNA reads TGTGCCAGCAGCTCGTTAGGCGGGAGGTCCTACGAGCAGTACTTC. This codes for CASSSLGGRSYEQYF. This chain uses TRBV7-8 with TRBJ2-7, with 8 bases matching TRBD2. This CDR3 is built from 15 residues. J gave up 1 base and V 4 bases, and 6 bases lay outside the gene matches. Looked up from germline, CDR1 is SGHVS and CDR2 is FQNEAQ.

This rearrangement joins TRBV9 to TRBJ2-2; the D gene is possibly TRBD1 (6 bases). V was shortened by 2 bases and J by 1 base, with 18 bases between the two germline ends. In germline, CDR1 is SGDLS, CDR2 YYNGEE. The CDR3 has 18 amino acids. The CDR3 protein is CASSVTGSPVKNTGELFF. The CDR3 nucleotides are TGTGCCAGCAGCGTGACAGGTTCGCCGGTAAAGAACACCGGGGAGCTGTTTTTT.

CDR3 coding DNA: TGCGCCAGCACAGGACAGGACCTCTCCTACGAGCAGTACTTC. Its translation: CASTGQDLSYEQYF. The V gene is TRBV5-1, the J gene TRBJ2-5, with 7 bases matching TRBD1. The J call may be in error: the DNA end matches TRBJ2-7 better. CDR3 size: 14 residues. Germline loops: CDR1 SGHRS, CDR2 YFSETQ.

The chain couples TRBV6-5 to TRBJ1-1, with D perhaps matching TRBD1 (5 bases). The CDR3 spans 14 residues. Germline loops: CDR1 MNHEY, CDR2 SVGAGI. Trimming left V 4 bases short and J 1 base short, with 10 bases between. The CDR3 sequence: CASSSETANTEAFF. CDR3 nucleotide sequence: TGTGCCAGCAGTTCCGAGACAGCGAACACTGAAGCTTTCTTT.

The CDR3 sequence: CASSEISGQGWGGPQNTEAFF. The DNA of the CDR3 is TGTGCCAGCAGTGAAATTTCGGGACAGGGATGGGGGGGGCCCCAGAACACTGAAGCTTTCTTT. This chain links TRBV6-1 with TRBJ1-1, with 9 bases identical to TRBD1. Germline trimming cut 2 bases from V and 1 base from J; bases unmatched to any gene: 20. Germline V CDR1 and CDR2: MNHNS, SASEGT. The CDR3 spans 21 residues.

The chain carries TRBV5-4 and TRBJ1-1, with 8 bases fitting TRBD1. CDR3 length: 14 residues. Trimming at V came to 4 bases and at J to 4 bases, leaving 6 bases not matched to a gene. Per the germline V gene, CDR1 is SGHNT and CDR2 is YYREEE (reference sequence). The CDR3 region has the DNA TGTGCCAGCAGCCCAGGACAGGGTACCACTGAAGCTTTCTTT. As protein: CASSPGQGTTEAFF. Using reference TRBV5-4 and TRBJ1-1 for the parts outside the CDR3, the full variable domain is ETGVTQSPTHLIKTRGQQVTLRCSSQSGHNTVSWYQQALGQGPQFIFQYYREEENGRGNFPPRFSGLQFPNYSSELNVNALELDDSALYLCASSPGQGTTEAFFGQGTRLTVV.

The CDR3 region is CASSIGSGSSYEQYF. The CDR3 nucleotides read TGTGCCAGTAGTATCGGTAGCGGGAGCTCCTACGAGCAGTACTTC. The V call is TRBV19, the J call TRBJ2-7; 9 bases fit TRBD2. V lost 3 bases and J lost 0; bases outside the gene matches: 3. The CDR3 sequence is 15 residues long. The V gene's germline CDR1 is LNHDA and CDR2 SQIVND (reference sequence).

The chain has TRBV29-1 and TRBJ2-7, with D possibly TRBD1 on 5 matching bases. Germline V gene data show CDR1 as SQVTM and CDR2 as ANQGSEA. V was pared by 0 bases and J by 2 bases, with 5 bases between. The CDR3 is 12 amino acids. This CDR3 is CSVEEQAYEQYF. CDR3 DNA: TGCAGCGTTGAAGAACAGGCCTACGAGCAGTACTTC.

V usage is TRBV7-8 and J usage is TRBJ2-1; weak D call: TRBD2 (7 bases). V lost 3 bases and J 8 bases, leaving 11 bases between the germline ends. The CDR3 consists of 13 residues. CDR1 is SGHVS, CDR2 FQNEAQ, per germline. DNA for the CDR3: TGTGCCAGCAGCTTGGGGGGGCTAGATGAGCAGTTCTTC. Protein: CASSLGGLDEQFF.

The V call is TRBV13, the J call TRBJ1-1; D not resolved. V lost 6 bases and J 0 bases, leaving 17 bases between the germline ends. The germline V gene has CDR1 PRHDT and CDR2 FYEKMQ (reference sequence). The CDR3 length is 16 residues. CDR3 protein: CASRFGGVIMNTEAFF. CDR3 sequence (DNA): TGTGCCAGCAGGTTCGGTGGAGTGATCATGAACACTGAAGCTTTCTTT.

The chain is built from TRBV19 and TRBJ1-2, with 9 bases lining up with TRBD1. V trimming: 3 bases; J trimming: 6 bases; junction bases outside the gene matches: 8. The CDR3 spans 15 residues. Germline V gene data show CDR1 as LNHDA and CDR2 as SQIVND (reference sequence). The CDR3 region is CASSITGGPLHGYTF. CDR3 in DNA: TGTGCCAGTAGTATCACAGGGGGCCCCCTTCATGGCTACACCTTC. Combining the CDR3 with reference TRBV19 and TRBJ1-2 gives the whole variable domain DGGITQSPKYLFRKEGQNVTLSCEQNLNHDAMYWYRQDPGQGLRLIYYSQIVNDFQKGDIAEGYSVSREKKESFPLTVTSAQKNPTAFYLCASSITGGPLHGYTFGSGTRLTVV.

The table lists this clone with a count of one. The J gene is TRBJ2-3, the V gene TRBV4-2; 15 nucleotides agree with TRBD2. J was trimmed by 1 base and V by 4 bases; bases with no gene match: 6. The germline CDR1 and CDR2 sequences are LGHNA and YNFKEQ. The CDR3 is made up of 18 amino acids. This CDR3 is CASSPRTSGGAGTDTQYF. For the CDR3, the DNA is TGTGCCAGCAGCCCCCGGACTAGCGGGGGGGCTGGCACAGATACGCAGTATTTT.

This clone has just a few counts. CDR3 sequence: CASSPYYRGTEAFF. DNA of the CDR3: TGTGCCAGCAGTCCATACTACAGGGGCACTGAAGCTTTCTTT. The chain is built from TRBV28 and TRBJ1-1, with 7 bases matching TRBD1. Germline values: CDR1 MDHEN, CDR2 SYDVKM. The CDR3 contains 14 residues. Trimming took 5 bases from V and 4 from J; bases not matched to a gene: 7.

The chain combines TRBV7-9 with TRBJ2-1; 9 nucleotides line up with TRBD1. CDR1 and CDR2 (germline): SEHNR, FQNEAQ (reference sequence). This CDR3 comprises 15 residues. V was pared by 5 bases and J by 8 bases, with 10 bases of the junction left unmatched. The CDR3 region is CASSLGTGLRDEQFF. CDR3 in DNA: TGTGCCAGCAGCCTAGGGACAGGGTTGAGGGATGAGCAGTTCTTC.

J is TRBJ2-7 and V is TRBV27, with D maybe TRBD2 (6 bases). CDR3 length equals 12 residues. From germline, CDR1 is MNHEY and CDR2 SMNVEV (reference sequence). V was cut by 3 bases and J by 3 bases, with 6 bases left in between. CDR3 DNA sequence: TGTGCCAGCAGTTTTAGCGGCTACGAGCAGTACTTC. Translated, it gives CASSFSGYEQYF.

The chain joins TRBV7-3 to TRBJ2-1; D might be TRBD2 (6 bases). This CDR3 is 14 amino acids long. With 5 bases removed from V and 2 bases from J, the gap between germline ends came to 10 bases. The germline V gene encodes CDR1 SGHTA and CDR2 FQGTGA. This CDR3 is CASSVADAYNEQFF. CDR3 sequence (DNA): TGTGCCAGCAGCGTAGCGGATGCCTACAATGAGCAGTTCTTC.

The chain uses TRBV5-6 and TRBJ2-3; maybe TRBD1 (6 bases). Trimming stripped 3 bases from V and 0 bases from J, with 8 bases between. Germline CDR1 and CDR2: SGHDT and YYEEEE. There are 14 residues in the CDR3. The CDR3, as DNA: TGTGCCAGCAGCTCCGGGACAAGCACAGATACGCAGTATTTT. Translating gives CASSSGTSTDTQYF.

The rearrangement uses TRBV27 and TRBJ1-2; no definite D call. CDR1 is MNHEY and CDR2 is SMNVEV in the germline V gene (reference sequence). The CDR3 contains 14 residues. The V end was cut by 0 bases, the J end by 4 bases, with 9 bases between. The CDR3 nucleotides are TGTGCCAGCAGTTTATCCGGCGGGGTCTATGGCTACACCTTC. Its protein is CASSLSGGVYGYTF.

V is TRBV7-9 and J is TRBJ1-4, with a tentative D call TRBD1 (6 bases). Trimming removed 6 bases from V and 8 bases from J, with 16 bases in between. CDR1 and CDR2 from the germline V gene are SEHNR and FQNEAQ (reference sequence). The CDR3 has 14 residues. CDR3: CASSRVDSYEKLFF. The CDR3 DNA is TGTGCCAGCAGTCGAGTGGACAGCTACGAAAAACTGTTTTTT.

V usage is TRBV5-1 and J usage is TRBJ2-5; the D gene is possibly TRBD1 (5 bases). Looked up from germline, CDR1 is SGHRS and CDR2 is YFSETQ. Trimming left V 2 bases short and J 1 base short, with 12 bases between. CDR3 length: 15 amino acids. CDR3 coding DNA: TGCGCCAGCAGCTTACTGTACAGGCCCCAAGAGACCCAGTACTTC. This encodes CASSLLYRPQETQYF.

Of note for this clone: Other DNA variants within this sample encode the same CDR3. This chain joins TRBV7-9 and TRBJ1-2, with D possibly being TRBD1 (5 bases). Germline V gene data show CDR1 as SEHNR and CDR2 as FQNEAQ (reference sequence). V lost 5 bases and J 5 bases, leaving 12 bases between the germline ends. The CDR3 has 13 residues. The CDR3, as DNA: TGTGCCAGCAGCACAGCGGGGGGTTATGGCTACACCTTC. Its translation is CASSTAGGYGYTF.

The sample holds a few counts of this clone. The chain employs TRBV30 and TRBJ2-1; D remains unclear. This CDR3 spans 13 amino acids. Germline V CDR1 and CDR2: GTSNPN, SVGIG (reference sequence). V was cut by 0 bases and J by 8 bases, with 11 bases left in between. The CDR3 loop is CAWSVPLPDEQFF. The CDR3 DNA sequence: TGTGCCTGGAGTGTCCCCCTTCCGGATGAGCAGTTCTTC.

The rearrangement uses TRBV9 and TRBJ2-5, with 7 bases fitting TRBD2. CDR1 is SGDLS, CDR2 YYNGEE, per germline. The V and J ends lost 4 bases and 5 bases, in that order; junction bases with no gene match: 14. This CDR3 has 16 amino acids. CDR3 nucleotides: TGTGCCAGCAGCCCAGACCTGGCAGCGGGAACTGAGACCCAGTACTTC. Protein product: CASSPDLAAGTETQYF. Supplemented by reference TRBV9 and TRBJ2-5, the full variable domain reads DSGVTQTPKHLITATGQRVTLRCSPRSGDLSVYWYQQSLDQGLQFLIQYYNGEERAKGNILERFSAQQFPDLHSELNLSSLELGDSALYFCASSPDLAAGTETQYFGPGTRLLVL.

This clone appeared a single time. V is TRBV7-8 and J is TRBJ2-1; 7 bases line up with TRBD1. V dropped 5 bases and J dropped 4; count of bases not matched to a gene: 5. This CDR3 has 14 amino acids. CDR1 and CDR2 from the germline V gene are SGHVS and FQNEAQ. CDR3: CASSPWTGYNEQFF. In DNA form, the CDR3 reads TGTGCCAGCAGCCCCTGGACAGGTTACAATGAGCAGTTCTTC. The full variable domain, its missing parts supplied by reference TRBV7-8 and TRBJ2-1, is GAGVSQSPRYKVAKRGQDVALRCDPISGHVSLFWYQQALGQGPEFLTYFQNEAQLDKSGLPSDRFFAERPEGSVSTLKIQRTQQEDSAVYLCASSPWTGYNEQFFGPGTRLTVL.